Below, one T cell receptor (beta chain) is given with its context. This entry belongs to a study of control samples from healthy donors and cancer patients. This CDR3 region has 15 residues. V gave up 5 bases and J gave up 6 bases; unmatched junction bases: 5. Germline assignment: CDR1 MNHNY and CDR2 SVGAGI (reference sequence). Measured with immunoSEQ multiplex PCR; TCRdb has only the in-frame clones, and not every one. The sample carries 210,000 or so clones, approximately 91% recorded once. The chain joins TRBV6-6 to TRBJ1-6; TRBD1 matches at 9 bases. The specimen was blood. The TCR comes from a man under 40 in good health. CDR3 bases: TGTGCCAGCAGTGGGACAGGGTTCGGTAATTCACCCCTCCACTTT. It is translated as CASSGTGFGNSPLHF.